Below, 9 T cell receptor beta chains from the same sample are listed, as sequenced in a study of low-dose radiotherapy and immunotherapy resistance in tumors (dated by TCRdb to about 2022). The time point tag for this specimen amounts to: after trial treatment. Reading the label with the study, this specimen's treatment or condition is: LDRT plus nivolumab, ipilimumab, low-dose cyclophosphamide and aspirin (RACIN trial). These reads were obtained on an Illumina HiSeq 2500. Superscript III and a set of TRAV- and TRBV-specific primers were used to synthesize first-strand cDNA, so that both TCRalpha and TCRbeta chains were covered. An approximately 20-cycle PCR with Phusion amplified the TCRs, pairing a constant-region primer with the adapter that was attached to the V primers. The public sequencing data were trimmed at Q25 with fastp and processed into clonotypes with MiXCR by TCRdb, which kept only in-frame beta chains. All rows with the same CDR3 protein become a single entry with the most common DNA and genes. The sample data list 75,000 to 95,000 distinct CDR3 sequences, and under 25% of these were observed just once. The top ten hold roughly 12% of the sample.

The sequencing used PBMCs, collected after low-dose radiotherapy plus immunotherapy. Every receptor here comes from a female donor with ovarian cancer.

This clonotype was counted ten times or more. The chain recombines TRBV19 with TRBJ2-1; no clear D gene. The germline V gene has CDR1 LNHDA and CDR2 SQIVND (reference sequence). The CDR3 runs to 15 residues. V shed 5 bases and J shed 2 bases, with 13 bases lying between them. CDR3 sequence: CASSQKAQTYNEQFF. CDR3 nucleotides: TGTGCCAGTAGTCAAAAAGCCCAAACCTACAATGAGCAGTTCTTC.

This clonotype was counted ten times or more. V gene TRBV10-3 combines with J gene TRBJ1-1; no reliable D call. The CDR3 is made up of 13 amino acids. Trimming left V 2 bases short and J 1 base short, with 5 bases between. From germline, CDR1 is ENHRY and CDR2 SYGVKD. The CDR3 loop reads CAISEPRNTEAFF. The CDR3 DNA reads as TGTGCCATCAGTGAGCCGAGGAACACTGAAGCTTTCTTT.

CDR3 in DNA: TGTGCCAGCAGTTTTAGGGGACCAGCGGGGGAAAAAGAGACCCAGTACTTC. Translating gives CASSFRGPAGEKETQYF. The chain employs TRBV12-3 or TRBV12-4 and TRBJ2-5, with 8 positions matching TRBD2. The CDR3 spans 17 residues. J lost 3 bases, V lost 3 bases, and 12 bases had no gene match.

Ten or more counts support this clonotype. The chain uses TRBV6-2 or TRBV6-3 and TRBJ1-5; no definite D call. V was clipped by 6 bases and J by 2 bases, with 8 bases between them. The length of the CDR3 is 13 residues. Germline CDR1 and CDR2: MNHEY and SVGEGT. The CDR3 loop reads CASRDFRNQPQHF. The CDR3 DNA sequence: TGTGCCAGCAGGGACTTTCGCAATCAGCCCCAGCATTTT.

This clonotype occurred many times. This chain links TRBV4-2 with TRBJ2-2; no firm D call. CDR3 length equals 11 residues. CDR1 and CDR2 from the germline V gene are LGHNA and YNFKEQ. V lost 8 bases and J 0 bases, leaving 1 base between the germline ends. CDR3 nucleotides: TGTGCCAGCGCGAACACCGGGGAGCTGTTTTTT. Protein product: CASANTGELFF.

The CDR3 spells CASSKRQGADEQYF. The CDR3 DNA is TGTGCCAGCAGTAAGAGACAGGGGGCGGACGAGCAGTACTTC. The chain couples TRBV12-3 or TRBV12-4 to TRBJ2-7, with 10 bases fitting TRBD1. The ends lost 5 bases at V and 5 bases at J; junction bases unmatched: 6. This CDR3 region has 14 residues.

This clonotype was counted ten times or more. The chain joins TRBV19 to TRBJ2-4; D is ambiguous. CDR3 length: 14 amino acids. CDR1 and CDR2 from the germline V gene are LNHDA and SQIVND (reference sequence). V lost 4 bases to trimming and J lost 0 bases, with 7 bases between them. The CDR3 nucleotides read TGTGCCAGTAGTACAACGGTAGCCAAAAACATTCAGTACTTC. Its protein product is CASSTTVAKNIQYF.

For this clonotype: This could be a read error, since a much larger clone is one nucleotide away. CDR3 DNA: TGTGCCAGCAGCTTAGGGGGGCTGACCTACGAGCAGTTCTTC. As protein: CASSLGGLTYEQFF. The chain employs TRBV13 and TRBJ2-1, with a possible D match to TRBD1 (5 bases). The CDR3 runs 14 residues. V was shortened by 0 bases and J by 10 bases, with 13 bases between the two germline ends. Germline CDR1 and CDR2: PRHDT and FYEKMQ (reference sequence).

This clonotype was counted at least ten times. V and J are TRBV11-2 and TRBJ1-2; D remains unclear. This CDR3 is 17 amino acids long. V lost 0 bases to trimming and J lost 0 bases, with 14 bases between them. Germline V gene data show CDR1 as SGHAT and CDR2 as FQNNGV. The CDR3 is CASSLEIRVSANYGYTF. The DNA for the CDR3 is TGTGCCAGCAGCTTAGAAATTCGAGTCAGTGCTAACTATGGCTACACCTTC.